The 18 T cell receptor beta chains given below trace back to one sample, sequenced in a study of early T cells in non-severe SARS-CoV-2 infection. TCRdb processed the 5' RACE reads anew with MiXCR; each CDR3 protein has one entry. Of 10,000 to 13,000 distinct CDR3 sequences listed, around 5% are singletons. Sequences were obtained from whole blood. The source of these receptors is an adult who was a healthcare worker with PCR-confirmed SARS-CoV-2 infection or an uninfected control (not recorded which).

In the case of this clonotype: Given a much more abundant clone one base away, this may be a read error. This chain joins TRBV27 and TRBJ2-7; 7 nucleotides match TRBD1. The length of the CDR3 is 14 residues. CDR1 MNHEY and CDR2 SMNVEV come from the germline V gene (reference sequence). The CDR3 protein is CASSFSGQTYEQHF. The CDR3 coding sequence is TGTGCCAGCAGTTTCTCGGGACAGACCTACGAGCAGCACTTC.

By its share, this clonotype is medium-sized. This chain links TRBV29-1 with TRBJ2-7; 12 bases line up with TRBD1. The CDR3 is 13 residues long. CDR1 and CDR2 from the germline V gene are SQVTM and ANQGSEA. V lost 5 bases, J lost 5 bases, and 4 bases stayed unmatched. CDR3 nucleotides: TGCAGCGTTAAAGGGACAGGGGGCCACGAGCAGTACTTC. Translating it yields CSVKGTGGHEQYF.

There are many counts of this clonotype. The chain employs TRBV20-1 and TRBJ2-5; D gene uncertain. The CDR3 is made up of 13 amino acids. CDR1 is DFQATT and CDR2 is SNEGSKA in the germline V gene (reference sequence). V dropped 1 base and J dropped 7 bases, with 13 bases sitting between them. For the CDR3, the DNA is TGCAGTGCTAGAGTGGGTTCCCCGGCGACCCAGTACTTC. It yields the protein CSARVGSPATQYF.

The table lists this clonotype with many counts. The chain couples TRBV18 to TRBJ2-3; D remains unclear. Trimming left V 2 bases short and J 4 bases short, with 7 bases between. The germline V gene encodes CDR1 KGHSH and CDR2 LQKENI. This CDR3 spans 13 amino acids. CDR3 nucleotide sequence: TGTGCCAGCTCACCATCGGTGGCAGATACGCAGTATTTT. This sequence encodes CASSPSVADTQYF.

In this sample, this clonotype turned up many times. The chain's CDR3 is CASSLTRNEQFF. As DNA, the CDR3 is TGCGCCAGCAGCTTAACAAGAAATGAGCAGTTCTTC. The chain has TRBV5-1 and TRBJ2-1; unclear D gene. The germline V gene has CDR1 SGHRS and CDR2 YFSETQ. Deletions cut 2 bases from V and 7 bases from J, with 7 bases between. CDR3 size: 12 residues.

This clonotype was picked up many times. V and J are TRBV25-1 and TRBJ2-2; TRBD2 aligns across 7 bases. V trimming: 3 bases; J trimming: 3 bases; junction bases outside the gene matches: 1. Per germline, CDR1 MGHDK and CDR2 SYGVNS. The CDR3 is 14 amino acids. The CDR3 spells CASSEGGDTGELFF. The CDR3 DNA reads TGTGCCAGCAGTGAGGGGGGGGACACCGGGGAGCTGTTTTTT.

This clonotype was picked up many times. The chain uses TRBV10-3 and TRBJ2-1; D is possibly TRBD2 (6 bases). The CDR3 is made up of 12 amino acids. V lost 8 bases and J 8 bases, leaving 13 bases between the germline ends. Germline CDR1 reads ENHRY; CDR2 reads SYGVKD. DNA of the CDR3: TGTGCCATCGGTCCGGGGGTCGATGAGCAGTTCTTC. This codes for CAIGPGVDEQFF.

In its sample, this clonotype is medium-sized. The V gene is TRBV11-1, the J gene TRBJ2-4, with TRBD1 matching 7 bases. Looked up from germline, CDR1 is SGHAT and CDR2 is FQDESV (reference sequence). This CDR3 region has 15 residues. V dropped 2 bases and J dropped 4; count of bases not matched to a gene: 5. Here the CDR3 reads CASSLYEGQKNIQYF. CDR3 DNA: TGTGCCAGCAGCTTATATGAGGGACAGAAAAACATTCAGTACTTC.

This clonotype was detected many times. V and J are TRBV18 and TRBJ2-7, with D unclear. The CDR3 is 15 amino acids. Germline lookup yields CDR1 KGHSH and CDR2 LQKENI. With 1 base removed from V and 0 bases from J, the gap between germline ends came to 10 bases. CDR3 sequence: CASSPLSEISYEQYF. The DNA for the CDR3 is TGTGCCAGCTCACCACTATCCGAGATCTCCTACGAGCAGTACTTC.

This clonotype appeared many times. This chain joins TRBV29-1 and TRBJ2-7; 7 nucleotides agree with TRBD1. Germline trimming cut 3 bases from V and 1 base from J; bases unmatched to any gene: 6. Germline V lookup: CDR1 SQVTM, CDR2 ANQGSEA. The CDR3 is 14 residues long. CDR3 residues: CSVDKGGQSYEQYF. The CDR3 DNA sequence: TGCAGCGTTGACAAAGGGGGACAGTCCTACGAGCAGTACTTC.

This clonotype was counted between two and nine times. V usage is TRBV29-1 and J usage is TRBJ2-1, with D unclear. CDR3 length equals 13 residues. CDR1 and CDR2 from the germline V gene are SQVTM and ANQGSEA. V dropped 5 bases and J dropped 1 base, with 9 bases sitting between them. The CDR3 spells CSVLPVSYNEQFF. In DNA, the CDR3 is TGCAGCGTTCTCCCAGTTTCCTACAATGAGCAGTTCTTC.

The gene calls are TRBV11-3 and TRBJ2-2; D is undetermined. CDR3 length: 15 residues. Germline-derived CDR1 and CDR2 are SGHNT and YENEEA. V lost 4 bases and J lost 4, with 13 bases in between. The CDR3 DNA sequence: TGTGCCAGCAGCTCGTCGGTAGCTCCCACCGGGGAGCTGTTTTTT. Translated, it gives CASSSSVAPTGELFF.

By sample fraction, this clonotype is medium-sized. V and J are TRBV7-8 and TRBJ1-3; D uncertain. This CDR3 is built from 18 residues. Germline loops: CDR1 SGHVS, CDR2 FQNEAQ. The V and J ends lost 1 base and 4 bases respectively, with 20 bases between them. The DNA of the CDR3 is TGTGCCAGCAGCTTAGATAAACGCATCACGCGAAACGGAAACACCATATATTTT. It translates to CASSLDKRITRNGNTIYF. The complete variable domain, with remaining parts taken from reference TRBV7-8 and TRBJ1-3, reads GAGVSQSPRYKVAKRGQDVALRCDPISGHVSLFWYQQALGQGPEFLTYFQNEAQLDKSGLPSDRFFAERPEGSVSTLKIQRTQQEDSAVYLCASSLDKRITRNGNTIYFGEGSWLTVV.

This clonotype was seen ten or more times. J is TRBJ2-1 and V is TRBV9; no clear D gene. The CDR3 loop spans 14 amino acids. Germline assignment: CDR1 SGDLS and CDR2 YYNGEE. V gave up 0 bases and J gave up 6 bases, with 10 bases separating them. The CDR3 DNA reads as TGTGCCAGCAGCGTAGAGTACTTGGGCAATGAGCAGTTCTTC. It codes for CASSVEYLGNEQFF. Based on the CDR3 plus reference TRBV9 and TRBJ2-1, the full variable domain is DSGVTQTPKHLITATGQRVTLRCSPRSGDLSVYWYQQSLDQGLQFLIQYYNGEERAKGNILERFSAQQFPDLHSELNLSSLELGDSALYFCASSVEYLGNEQFFGPGTRLTVL.

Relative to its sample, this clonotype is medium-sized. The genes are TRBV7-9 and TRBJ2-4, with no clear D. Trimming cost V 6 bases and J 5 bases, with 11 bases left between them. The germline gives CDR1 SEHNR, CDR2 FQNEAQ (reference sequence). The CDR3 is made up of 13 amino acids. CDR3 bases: TGTGCCAGCAGACCTTTGGACCAAAACATTCAGTACTTC. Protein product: CASRPLDQNIQYF.

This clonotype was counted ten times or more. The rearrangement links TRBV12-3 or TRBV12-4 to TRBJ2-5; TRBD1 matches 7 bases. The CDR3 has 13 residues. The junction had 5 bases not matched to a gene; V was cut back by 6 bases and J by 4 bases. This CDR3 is CASRGQPGETQYF. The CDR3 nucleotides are TGTGCCAGCAGGGGACAGCCCGGAGAGACCCAGTACTTC.

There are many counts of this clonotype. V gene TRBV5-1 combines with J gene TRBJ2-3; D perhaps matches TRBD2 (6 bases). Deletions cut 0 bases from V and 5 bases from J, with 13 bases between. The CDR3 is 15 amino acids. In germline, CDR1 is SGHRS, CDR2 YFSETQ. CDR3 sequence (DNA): TGCGCCAGCAGCTTGGAGGCCGCGGGGTTAGATACGCAGTATTTT. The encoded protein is CASSLEAAGLDTQYF.

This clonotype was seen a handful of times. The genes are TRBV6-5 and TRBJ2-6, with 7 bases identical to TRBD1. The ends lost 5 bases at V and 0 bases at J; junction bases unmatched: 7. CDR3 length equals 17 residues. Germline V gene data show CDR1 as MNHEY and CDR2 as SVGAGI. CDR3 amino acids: CASSRQGPSSGANVLTF. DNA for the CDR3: TGTGCCAGCAGTCGACAGGGACCGAGCTCTGGGGCCAACGTCCTGACTTTC.